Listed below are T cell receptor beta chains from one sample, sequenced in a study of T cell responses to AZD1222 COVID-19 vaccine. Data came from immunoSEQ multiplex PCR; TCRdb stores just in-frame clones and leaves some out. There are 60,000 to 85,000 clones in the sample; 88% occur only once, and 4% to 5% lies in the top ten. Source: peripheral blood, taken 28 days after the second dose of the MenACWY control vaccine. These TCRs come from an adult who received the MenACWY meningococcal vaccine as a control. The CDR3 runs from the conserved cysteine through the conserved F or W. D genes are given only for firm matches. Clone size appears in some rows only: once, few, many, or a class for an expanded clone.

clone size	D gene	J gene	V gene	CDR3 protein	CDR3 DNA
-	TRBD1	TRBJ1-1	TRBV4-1	CASSQGGRTGEDTEAFF	TGCGCCAGCAGCCAAGGTGGCCGAACAGGGGAGGACACTGAAGCTTTCTTT
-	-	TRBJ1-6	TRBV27	CASSLYLGSYNSPLHF	TGTGCCAGCAGTTTATATCTAGGCTCCTATAATTCACCCCTCCACTTT
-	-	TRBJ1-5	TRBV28	CASSWGGGFGNQPQHF	TGTGCCAGCAGTTGGGGTGGGGGATTCGGTAATCAGCCCCAGCATTTT
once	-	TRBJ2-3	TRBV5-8	CASSFETGRTDTQYF	TGTGCCAGCAGCTTCGAGACGGGACGCACAGATACGCAGTATTTT
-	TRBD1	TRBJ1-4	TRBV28	CASSFLGQGMEKLFF	TGTGCCAGCAGTTTCCTGGGACAGGGTATGGAAAAACTGTTTTTT
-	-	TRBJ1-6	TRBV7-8	CASSLEDSYSPLHF	TGTGCCAGCAGCTTAGAGGACAGTTATTCACCCCTCCACTTT
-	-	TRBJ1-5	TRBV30	CAWSRGAGDSNQPQHF	TGTGCCTGGAGCCGGGGGGCAGGGGATAGCAATCAGCCCCAGCATTTT
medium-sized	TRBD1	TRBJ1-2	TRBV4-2	CASSQGTGAHYGYTF	TGTGCCAGCAGCCAAGGGACAGGGGCCCACTATGGCTACACCTTC
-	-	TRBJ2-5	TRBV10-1	CASSKTSPGGHETQYF	TGCGCCAGCAGTAAGACTAGCCCGGGGGGCCACGAGACCCAGTACTTC
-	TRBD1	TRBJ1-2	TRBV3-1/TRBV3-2	CASSQEFGRQGVGYGYTF	TGTGCCAGCAGCCAAGAATTCGGAAGACAGGGGGTTGGCTATGGCTACACCTTC
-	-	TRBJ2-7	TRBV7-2	CASSPSLSGGAFEQYF	TGTGCCAGCAGCCCCTCGCTGTCCGGGGGAGCATTCGAGCAGTACTTC
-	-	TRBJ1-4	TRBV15	CATSRDRAEKLFF	TGTGCCACCAGCAGAGACAGGGCGGAAAAACTGTTTTTT
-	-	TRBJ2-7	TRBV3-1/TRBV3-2	CASSRGPENYEQYF	TGTGCCAGCAGCCGAGGGCCGGAAAACTACGAGCAGTACTTC
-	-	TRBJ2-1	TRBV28	CASSPPSRLVGYEQFF	TGTGCCAGCAGTCCCCCGAGTCGGCTGGTGGGGTACGAGCAGTTCTTC
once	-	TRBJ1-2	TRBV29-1	CSVEDGENYGYTF	TGCAGCGTTGAAGACGGAGAGAACTATGGCTACACCTTC
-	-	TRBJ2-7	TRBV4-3	CASSQDTAGSSYEQYF	TGCGCCAGCAGCCAAGATACCGCCGGTAGCTCCTACGAGCAGTACTTC
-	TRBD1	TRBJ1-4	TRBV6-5	CASRDRGRGDEKLFF	TGTGCCAGCAGAGACAGGGGAAGGGGAGATGAAAAACTGTTTTTT
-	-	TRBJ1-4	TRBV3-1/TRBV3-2	CASSQVGGRAFNEKLFF	TGTGCCAGCAGCCAAGTGGGGGGGCGGGCGTTTAATGAAAAACTGTTTTTT
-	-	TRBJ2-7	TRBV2	CASTAREVYEQYF	TGTGCCAGCACTGCCAGGGAGGTCTACGAGCAGTACTTC
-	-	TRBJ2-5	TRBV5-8	CASSLLAGYGQETQYF	TGTGCCAGCAGCTTGCTAGCCGGGTACGGGCAAGAGACCCAGTACTTC
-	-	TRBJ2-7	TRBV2	CASSPAYEQYF	TGTGCCAGCAGTCCCGCCTACGAGCAGTACTTC
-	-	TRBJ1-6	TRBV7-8	CASSLGGSNSPLHF	TGTGCCAGCAGCTTAGGGGGGTCCAATTCACCCCTCCACTTT
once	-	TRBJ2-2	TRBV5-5	CASSSFAGPTGELFF	TGTGCCAGCAGCAGTTTTGCCGGGCCCACCGGGGAGCTGTTTTTT
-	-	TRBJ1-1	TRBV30	CAWSTGRTEAFF	TGTGCCTGGAGCACGGGACGCACTGAAGCTTTCTTT
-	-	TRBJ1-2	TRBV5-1	CASSLGTLGVSDGYTF	TGCGCCAGCAGCTTGGGAACTTTAGGGGTTTCGGATGGCTACACCTTC
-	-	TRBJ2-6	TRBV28	CASSLWLASGANVLTF	TGTGCCAGCAGTTTATGGTTGGCCTCTGGGGCCAACGTCCTGACTTTC
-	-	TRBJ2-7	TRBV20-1	CSAQGEYEQYF	TGCAGTGCCCAAGGAGAGTACGAGCAGTACTTC
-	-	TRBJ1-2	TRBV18	CASSPGREGYTF	TGTGCCAGCTCACCAGGCAGGGAGGGCTACACCTTC
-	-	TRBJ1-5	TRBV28	CASSPRAVYSNQPQHF	TGTGCCAGCAGTCCCCGGGCCGTCTATAGCAATCAGCCCCAGCATTTT
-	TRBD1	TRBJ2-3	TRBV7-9	CASSPQGDRTDTQYF	TGTGCCAGCAGCCCCCAGGGGGACCGCACAGATACGCAGTATTTT
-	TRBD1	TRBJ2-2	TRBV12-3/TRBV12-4	CASKQGSTGELFF	TGTGCCAGCAAACAGGGGAGCACCGGGGAGCTGTTTTTT
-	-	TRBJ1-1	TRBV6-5	CASSMGLGTEAFF	TGTGCCAGCAGTATGGGACTCGGCACTGAAGCTTTCTTT
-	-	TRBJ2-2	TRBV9	CASSASPAGGANTGELFF	TGTGCCAGCAGCGCCTCTCCGGCTGGCGGGGCGAACACCGGGGAGCTGTTTTTT
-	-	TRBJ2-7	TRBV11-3	CASSRGGPYSYEQYF	TGTGCCAGCAGTCGAGGGGGTCCATACTCCTACGAGCAGTACTTC
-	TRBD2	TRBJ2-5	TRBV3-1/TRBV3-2	CASSLTSGGAGETQYF	TGTGCCAGCAGCCTGACTAGCGGGGGGGCAGGGGAGACCCAGTACTTC
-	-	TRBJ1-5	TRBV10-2	CASRTDSNQPQHF	TGCGCCAGCAGGACCGACAGCAATCAGCCCCAGCATTTT